The table lists the clone carrying this T cell receptor (beta chain) with a count of one. Its cognate antigen is unknown. Other nucleotide sequences from this sample produce the same CDR3. The record originates from a study of radiotherapy plus CTLA-4 blockade in lung cancer. The wider study: Across the patients, objective responses occurred in approximately 19%, and disease control in 30% to 35%. General observations from the study: Expansion in blood of tumor-derived TCR clones was seen after radiotherapy plus ipilimumab. Dynamics of early blood T cell clones, together with interferon-beta, were reportedly the best predictors of response.

The method was immunoSEQ multiplex PCR; TCRdb's version includes in-frame clones alone and lacks a portion of them. The data show around 70,000 clones, about 85% seen once. The origin of this receptor is a human donor with non-small cell lung cancer who had a partial response to radiotherapy plus ipilimumab. Specimen: peripheral blood, collected from a patient treated with radiotherapy plus ipilimumab.

CDR3 coding DNA: TGTGCCAGCAGTGAGTCGGCGGGGGGTAGCACAGATACGCAGTATTTT. Translation gives CASSESAGGSTDTQYF. The gene calls are TRBV6-4 and TRBJ2-3; 8 nucleotides line up with TRBD2. The CDR3 contains 16 residues. Germline V CDR1 and CDR2: MRHNA, SNTAGT. Losses at the gene ends were 3 bases for V and 0 bases for J; bases not matched to a gene: 5.